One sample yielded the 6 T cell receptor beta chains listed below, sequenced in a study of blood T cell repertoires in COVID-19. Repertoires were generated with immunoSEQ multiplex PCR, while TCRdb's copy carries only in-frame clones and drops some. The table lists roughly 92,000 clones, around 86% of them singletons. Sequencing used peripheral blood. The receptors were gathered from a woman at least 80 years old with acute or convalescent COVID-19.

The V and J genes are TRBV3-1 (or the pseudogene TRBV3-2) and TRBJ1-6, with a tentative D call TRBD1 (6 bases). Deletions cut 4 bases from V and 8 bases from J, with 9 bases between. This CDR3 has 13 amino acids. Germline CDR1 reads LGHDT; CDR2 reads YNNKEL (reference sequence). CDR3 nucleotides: TGTGCCAGCAGCCCCAGGGGTTATTCACCCCTCCACTTT. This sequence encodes CASSPRGYSPLHF.

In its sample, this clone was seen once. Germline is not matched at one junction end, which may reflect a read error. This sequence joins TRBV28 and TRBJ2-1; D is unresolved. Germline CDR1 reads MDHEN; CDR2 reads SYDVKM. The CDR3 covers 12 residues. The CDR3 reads CASSLTANERFF. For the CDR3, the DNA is TGTGCCAGCAGTTTGACTGCTAATGAGCGGTTCTTC.

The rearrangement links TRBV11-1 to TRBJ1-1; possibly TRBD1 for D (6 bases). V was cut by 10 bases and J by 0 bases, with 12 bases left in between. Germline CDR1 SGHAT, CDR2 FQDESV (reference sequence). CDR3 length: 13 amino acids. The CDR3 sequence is CAISGQMNTEAFF. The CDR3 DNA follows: TGTGCCATCTCCGGACAGATGAACACTGAAGCTTTCTTT.

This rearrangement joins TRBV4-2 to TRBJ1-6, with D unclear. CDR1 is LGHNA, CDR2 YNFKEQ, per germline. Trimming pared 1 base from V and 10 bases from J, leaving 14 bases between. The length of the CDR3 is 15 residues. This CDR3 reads CASSQVTGLESPLHF. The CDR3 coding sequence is TGTGCCAGCAGCCAAGTTACTGGGTTGGAGTCACCCCTCCACTTT.

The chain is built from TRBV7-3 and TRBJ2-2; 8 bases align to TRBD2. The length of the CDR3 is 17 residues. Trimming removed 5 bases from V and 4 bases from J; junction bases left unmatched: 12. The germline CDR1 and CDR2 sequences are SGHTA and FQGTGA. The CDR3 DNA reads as TGTGCCAGCAGCCTCCAACCGAGCGGGGGAGGCACCGGGGAGCTGTTTTTT. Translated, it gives CASSLQPSGGGTGELFF.

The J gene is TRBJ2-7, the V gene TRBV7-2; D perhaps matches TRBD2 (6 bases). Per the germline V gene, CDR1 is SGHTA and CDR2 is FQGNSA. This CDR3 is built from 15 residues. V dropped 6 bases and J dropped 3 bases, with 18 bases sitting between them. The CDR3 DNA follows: TGTGCCAGCAGTCGTTCGGGGACTTCCATCTACGAGCAGTACTTC. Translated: CASSRSGTSIYEQYF. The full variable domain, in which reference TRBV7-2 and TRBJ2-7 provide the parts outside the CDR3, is GAGVSQSPSNKVTEKGKDVELRCDPISGHTALYWYRQSLGQGLEFLIYFQGNSAPDKSGLPSDRFSAERTGGSVSTLTIQRTQQEDSAVYLCASSRSGTSIYEQYFGPGTRLTVT.